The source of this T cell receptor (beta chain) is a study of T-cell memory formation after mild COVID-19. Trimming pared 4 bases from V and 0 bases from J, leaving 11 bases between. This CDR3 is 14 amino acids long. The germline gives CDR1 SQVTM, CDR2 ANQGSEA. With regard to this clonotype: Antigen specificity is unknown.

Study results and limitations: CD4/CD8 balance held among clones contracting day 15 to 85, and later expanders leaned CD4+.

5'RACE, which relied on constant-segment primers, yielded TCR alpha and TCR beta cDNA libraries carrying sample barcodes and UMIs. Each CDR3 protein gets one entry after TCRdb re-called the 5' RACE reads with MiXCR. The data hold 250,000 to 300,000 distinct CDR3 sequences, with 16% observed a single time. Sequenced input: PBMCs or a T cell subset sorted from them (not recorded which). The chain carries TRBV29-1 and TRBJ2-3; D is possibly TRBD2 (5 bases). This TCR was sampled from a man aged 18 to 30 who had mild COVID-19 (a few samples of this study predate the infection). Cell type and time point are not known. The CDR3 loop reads CSVGRGQSTDTQYF. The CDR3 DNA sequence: TGCAGCGTTGGGCGCGGGCAGAGCACAGATACGCAGTATTTT.